This TCR beta chain was sequenced in a study of cytomegalovirus exposure and HLA in healthy donors. Study as a whole: Among the roughly 380 donors who were genotyped, approximately 84% fell in the genetic ancestry cluster that is associated with self-reported Caucasian donors.

In its sample, this clone was seen a few times. In the PCR, 60 Vbeta and 13 Jbeta primers were used. Here immunoSEQ multiplex PCR was the method, and the copy in TCRdb shows in-frame clones only, minus some. The sample holds 120,000 or so clones; approximately 70% are singletons and the top ten take 1.5%. This CDR3 is 18 amino acids long. Germline CDR1 is MGHRA and CDR2 is YSYEKL. V lost 0 bases and J 4 bases, leaving 19 bases between the germline ends. The sequenced material came from PBMCs. The chain links TRBV4-1 to TRBJ1-5; D is possibly TRBD1 (5 bases). The sequence was obtained from a man in his late teens or twenties in good health and CMV-seronegative. CDR3 sequence reads: CASSQDTQGGPFNQPQHF. DNA for the CDR3: TGCGCCAGCAGCCAAGATACCCAGGGAGGTCCTTTTAATCAGCCCCAGCATTTT.